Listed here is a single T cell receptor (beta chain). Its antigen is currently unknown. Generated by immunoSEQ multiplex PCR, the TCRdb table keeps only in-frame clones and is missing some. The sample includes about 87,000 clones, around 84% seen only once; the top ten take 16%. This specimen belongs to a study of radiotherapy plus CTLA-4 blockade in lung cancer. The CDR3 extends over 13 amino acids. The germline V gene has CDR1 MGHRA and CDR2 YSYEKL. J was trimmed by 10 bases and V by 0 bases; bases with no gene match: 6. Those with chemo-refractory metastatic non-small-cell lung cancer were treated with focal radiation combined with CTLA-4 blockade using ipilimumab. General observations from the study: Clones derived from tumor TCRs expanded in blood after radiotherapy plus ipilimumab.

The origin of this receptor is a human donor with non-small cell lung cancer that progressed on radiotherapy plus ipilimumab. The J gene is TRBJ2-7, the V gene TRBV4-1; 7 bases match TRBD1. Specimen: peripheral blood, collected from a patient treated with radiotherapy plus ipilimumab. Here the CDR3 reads CASSQDRDSLQYF. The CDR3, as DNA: TGCGCCAGCAGCCAAGACCGGGACAGTTTACAGTACTTC.